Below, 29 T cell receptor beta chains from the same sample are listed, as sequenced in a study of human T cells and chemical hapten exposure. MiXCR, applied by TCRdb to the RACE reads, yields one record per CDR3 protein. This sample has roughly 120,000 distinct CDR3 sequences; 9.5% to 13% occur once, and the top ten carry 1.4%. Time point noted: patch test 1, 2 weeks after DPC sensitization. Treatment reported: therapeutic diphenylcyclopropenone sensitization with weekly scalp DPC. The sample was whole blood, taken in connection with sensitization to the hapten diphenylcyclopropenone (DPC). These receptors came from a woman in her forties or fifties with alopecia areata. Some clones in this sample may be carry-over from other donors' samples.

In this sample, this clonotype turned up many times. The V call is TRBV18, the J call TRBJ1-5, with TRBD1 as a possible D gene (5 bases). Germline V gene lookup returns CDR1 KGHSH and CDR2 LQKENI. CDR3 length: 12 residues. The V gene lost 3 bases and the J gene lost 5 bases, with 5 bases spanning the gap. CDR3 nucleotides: TGTGCCAGCTCACCGGGGGATCAGCCCCAGCATTTT. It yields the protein CASSPGDQPQHF.

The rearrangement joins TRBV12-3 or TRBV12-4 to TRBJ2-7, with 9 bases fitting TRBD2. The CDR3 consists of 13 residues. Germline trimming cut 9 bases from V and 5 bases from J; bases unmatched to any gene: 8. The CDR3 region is CASNSGSINEQYF. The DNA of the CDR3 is TGTGCCAGTAATAGCGGGAGTATCAACGAGCAGTACTTC.

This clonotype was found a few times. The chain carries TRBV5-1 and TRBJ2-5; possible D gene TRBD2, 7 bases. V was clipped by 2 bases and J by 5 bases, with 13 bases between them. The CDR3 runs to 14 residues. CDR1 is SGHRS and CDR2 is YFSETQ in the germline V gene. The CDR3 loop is CASSFTGGLETQYF. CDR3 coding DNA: TGCGCCAGCAGCTTTACGGGGGGCCTGGAGACCCAGTACTTC.

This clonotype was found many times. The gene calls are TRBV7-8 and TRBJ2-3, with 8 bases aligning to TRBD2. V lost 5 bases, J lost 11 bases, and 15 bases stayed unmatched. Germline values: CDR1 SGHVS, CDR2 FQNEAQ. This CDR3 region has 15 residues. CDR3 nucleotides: TGTGCCAGCAGCCCACTAGCGGCAACGCCTCGAGAGCAGTATTTT. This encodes CASSPLAATPREQYF.

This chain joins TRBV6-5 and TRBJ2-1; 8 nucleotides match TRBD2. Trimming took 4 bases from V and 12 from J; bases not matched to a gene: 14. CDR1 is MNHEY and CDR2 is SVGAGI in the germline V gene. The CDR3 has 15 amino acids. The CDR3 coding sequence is TGTGCCAGCAGTTTTGGGACTAGTCCTCTTTCGGGGCAGTTCTTC. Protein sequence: CASSFGTSPLSGQFF.

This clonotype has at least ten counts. The CDR3 coding sequence is TGCGCCAGCAGTCCCCCAGGGAGTATGAACACTGAAGCTTTCTTT. It yields the protein CASSPPGSMNTEAFF. This chain joins TRBV4-1 and TRBJ1-1; a weak D match, TRBD1 (5 bases). The germline V gene has CDR1 MGHRA and CDR2 YSYEKL. The CDR3 is 15 amino acids. Trimming shortened V by 6 bases and J by 0 bases, and 14 bases separated the two germline ends.

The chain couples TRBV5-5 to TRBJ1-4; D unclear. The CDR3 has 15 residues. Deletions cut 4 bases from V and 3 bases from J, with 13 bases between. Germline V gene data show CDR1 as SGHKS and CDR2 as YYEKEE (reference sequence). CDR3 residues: CASSPPLGANEKLFF. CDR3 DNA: TGTGCCAGCAGCCCCCCTCTAGGAGCTAATGAAAAACTGTTTTTT.

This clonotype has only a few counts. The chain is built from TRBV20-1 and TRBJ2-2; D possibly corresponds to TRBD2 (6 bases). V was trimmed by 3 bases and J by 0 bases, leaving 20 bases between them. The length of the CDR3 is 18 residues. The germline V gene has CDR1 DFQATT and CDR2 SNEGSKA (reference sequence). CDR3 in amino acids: CSASSVWGAGPNTGELFF. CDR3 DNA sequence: TGCAGTGCTAGTTCTGTTTGGGGTGCGGGGCCGAACACCGGGGAGCTGTTTTTT.

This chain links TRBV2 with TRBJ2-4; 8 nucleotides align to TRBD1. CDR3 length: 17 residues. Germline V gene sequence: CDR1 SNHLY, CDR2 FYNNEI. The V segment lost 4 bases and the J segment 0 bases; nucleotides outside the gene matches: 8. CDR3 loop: CASSAGGPQIAKNIQYF. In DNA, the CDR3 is TGTGCCAGCAGTGCAGGGGGCCCGCAGATAGCCAAAAACATTCAGTACTTC.

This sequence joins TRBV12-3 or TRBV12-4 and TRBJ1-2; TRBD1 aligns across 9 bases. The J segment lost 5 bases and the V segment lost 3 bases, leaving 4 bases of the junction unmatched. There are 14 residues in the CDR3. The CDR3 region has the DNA TGTGCCAGCAGTTTGGGGACAGGGCGTTATGGCTACACCTTC. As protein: CASSLGTGRYGYTF.

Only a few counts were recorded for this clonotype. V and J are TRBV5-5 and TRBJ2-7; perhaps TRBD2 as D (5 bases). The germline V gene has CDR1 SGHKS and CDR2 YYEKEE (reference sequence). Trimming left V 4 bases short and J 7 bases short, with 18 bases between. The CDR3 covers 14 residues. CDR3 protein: CASSLDYFSGEQYF. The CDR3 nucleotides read TGTGCCAGCAGCCTAGACTATTTCTCTGGGGAGCAGTACTTC.

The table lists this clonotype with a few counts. The CDR3 sequence: CASSLRTSGGAAREETQYF. The CDR3 nucleotides read TGCGCCAGCAGTCTCCGGACTAGCGGGGGGGCCGCCCGTGAAGAGACCCAGTACTTC. The V call is TRBV23-1, the J call TRBJ2-5, with 15 bases aligning to TRBD2. TRBV23-1 is an ORF; its function is uncertain. Trimming removed 4 bases from V and 3 bases from J; junction bases left unmatched: 12. This CDR3 is built from 19 residues.

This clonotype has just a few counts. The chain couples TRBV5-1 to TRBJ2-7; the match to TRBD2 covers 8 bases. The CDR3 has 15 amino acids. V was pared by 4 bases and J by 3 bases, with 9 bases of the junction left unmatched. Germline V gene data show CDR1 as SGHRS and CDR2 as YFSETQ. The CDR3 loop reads CASSHQAGGDYEQYF. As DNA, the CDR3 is TGCGCCAGCAGCCATCAGGCGGGAGGCGACTACGAGCAGTACTTC.

The CDR3 reads CASSLVPGLAAGELFF. In DNA, the CDR3 is TGTGCCAGCAGCTTAGTACCGGGACTAGCTGCCGGGGAGCTGTTTTTT. V is TRBV7-2 and J is TRBJ2-2; TRBD2 matches 9 bases. Germline CDR1 SGHTA, CDR2 FQGNSA. CDR3 length: 16 amino acids. The J segment lost 6 bases and the V segment lost 1 base, leaving 6 bases of the junction unmatched. The full variable domain, completed using reference TRBV7-2 and TRBJ2-2, is GAGVSQSPSNKVTEKGKDVELRCDPISGHTALYWYRQSLGQGLEFLIYFQGNSAPDKSGLPSDRFSAERTGGSVSTLTIQRTQQEDSAVYLCASSLVPGLAAGELFFGEGSRLTVL.

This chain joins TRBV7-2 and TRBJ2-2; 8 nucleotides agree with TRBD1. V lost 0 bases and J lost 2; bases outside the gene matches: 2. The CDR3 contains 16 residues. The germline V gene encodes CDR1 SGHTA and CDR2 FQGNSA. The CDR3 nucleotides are TGTGCCAGCAGCTTAGCGGCAGGGGGCAACACCGGGGAGCTGTTTTTT. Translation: CASSLAAGGNTGELFF.

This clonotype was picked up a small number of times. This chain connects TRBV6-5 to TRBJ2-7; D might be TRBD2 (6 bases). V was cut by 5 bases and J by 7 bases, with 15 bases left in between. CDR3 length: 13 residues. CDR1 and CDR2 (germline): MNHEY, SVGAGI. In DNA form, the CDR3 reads TGTGCCAGCAGTCCCCAGGGAAGCGGGGAGCAGTACTTC. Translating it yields CASSPQGSGEQYF.

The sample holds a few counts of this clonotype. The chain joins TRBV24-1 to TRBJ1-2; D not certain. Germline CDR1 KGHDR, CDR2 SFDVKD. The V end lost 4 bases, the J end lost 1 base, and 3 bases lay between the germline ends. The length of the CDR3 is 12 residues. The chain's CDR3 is CATSDRNYGYTF. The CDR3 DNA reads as TGTGCCACCAGTGACCGTAACTATGGCTACACCTTC.

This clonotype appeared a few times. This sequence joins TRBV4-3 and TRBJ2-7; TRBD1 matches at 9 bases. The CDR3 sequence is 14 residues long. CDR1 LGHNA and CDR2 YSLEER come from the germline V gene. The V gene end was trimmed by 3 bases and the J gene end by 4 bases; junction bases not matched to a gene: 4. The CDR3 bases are TGCGCCAGCAGCCACCGGACAGGGGAGTACGAGCAGTACTTC. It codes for CASSHRTGEYEQYF.

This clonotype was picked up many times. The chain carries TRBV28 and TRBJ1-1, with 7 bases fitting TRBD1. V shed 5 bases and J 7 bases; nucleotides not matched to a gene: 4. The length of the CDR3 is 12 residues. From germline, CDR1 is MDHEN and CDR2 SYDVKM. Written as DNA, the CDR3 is TGTGCCAGCAGTCCCCGGGACAGTGAAGCTTTCTTT. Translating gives CASSPRDSEAFF.

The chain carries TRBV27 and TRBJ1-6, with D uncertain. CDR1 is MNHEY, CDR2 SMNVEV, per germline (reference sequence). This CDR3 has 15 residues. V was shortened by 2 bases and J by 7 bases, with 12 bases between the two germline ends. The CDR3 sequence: CASSLLGKWNSPLHF. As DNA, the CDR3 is TGTGCCAGCAGTTTACTGGGCAAGTGGAATTCACCCCTCCACTTT.

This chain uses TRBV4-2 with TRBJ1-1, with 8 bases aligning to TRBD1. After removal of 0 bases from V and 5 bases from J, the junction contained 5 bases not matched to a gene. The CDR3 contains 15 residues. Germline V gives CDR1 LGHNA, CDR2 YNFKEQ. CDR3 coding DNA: TGTGCCAGCAGCCAAGAGGACCGACAGGGGACTGAAGCTTTCTTT. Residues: CASSQEDRQGTEAFF.

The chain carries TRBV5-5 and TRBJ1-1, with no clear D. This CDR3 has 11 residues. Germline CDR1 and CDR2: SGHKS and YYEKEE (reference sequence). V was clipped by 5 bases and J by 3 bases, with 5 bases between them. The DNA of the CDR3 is TGTGCCAGCAGGGACCACACTGAAGCTTTCTTT. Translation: CASRDHTEAFF.

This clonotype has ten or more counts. As DNA, the CDR3 is TGTGCCAGCAGCCTTAGCGGAGGCTACGAGCAGTACTTC. This gives the protein CASSLSGGYEQYF. The chain combines TRBV7-9 with TRBJ2-7, with D possibly TRBD2 on 6 matching bases. V gave up 5 bases and J gave up 3 bases, with 11 bases separating them. The CDR3 consists of 13 residues. Germline CDR1 reads SEHNR; CDR2 reads FQNEAQ (reference sequence). Full variable domain (outside the CDR3, taken from reference TRBV7-9 and TRBJ2-7): DTGVSQNPRHKITKRGQNVTFRCDPISEHNRLYWYRQTLGQGPEFLTYFQNEAQLEKSRLLSDRFSAERPKGSFSTLEIQRTEQGDSAMYLCASSLSGGYEQYFGPGTRLTVT.

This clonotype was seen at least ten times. CDR3 protein: CASSRGRSVSGGYTF. CDR3 in DNA: TGCGCCAGCAGCCGTGGCCGATCGGTCTCTGGGGGCTACACCTTC. This chain joins TRBV4-3 and TRBJ1-2; D uncertain. Germline V gene lookup returns CDR1 LGHNA and CDR2 YSLEER. The length of the CDR3 is 15 residues. V was shortened by 4 bases and J by 8 bases, with 20 bases between the two germline ends.

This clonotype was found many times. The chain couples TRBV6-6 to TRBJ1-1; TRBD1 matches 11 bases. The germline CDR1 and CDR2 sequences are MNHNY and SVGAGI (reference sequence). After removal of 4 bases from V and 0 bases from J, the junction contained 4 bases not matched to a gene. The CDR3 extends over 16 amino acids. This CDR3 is CASSWTGGGMNTEAFF. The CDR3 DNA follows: TGTGCCAGCAGTTGGACAGGGGGCGGCATGAACACTGAAGCTTTCTTT.

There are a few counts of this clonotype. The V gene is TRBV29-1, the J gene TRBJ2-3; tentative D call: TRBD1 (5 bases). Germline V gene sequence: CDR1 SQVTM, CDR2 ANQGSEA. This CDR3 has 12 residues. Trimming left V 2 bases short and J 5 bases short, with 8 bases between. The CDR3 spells CSVEPREDTQYF. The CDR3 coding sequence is TGCAGCGTTGAACCCAGGGAAGATACGCAGTATTTT.

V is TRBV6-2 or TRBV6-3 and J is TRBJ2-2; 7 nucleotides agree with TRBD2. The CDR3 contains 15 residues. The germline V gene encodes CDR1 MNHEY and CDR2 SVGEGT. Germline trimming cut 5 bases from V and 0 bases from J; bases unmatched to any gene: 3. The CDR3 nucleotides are TGTGCCAGCAGTCCCCTAGCGGCGAACACCGGGGAGCTGTTTTTT. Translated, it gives CASSPLAANTGELFF.

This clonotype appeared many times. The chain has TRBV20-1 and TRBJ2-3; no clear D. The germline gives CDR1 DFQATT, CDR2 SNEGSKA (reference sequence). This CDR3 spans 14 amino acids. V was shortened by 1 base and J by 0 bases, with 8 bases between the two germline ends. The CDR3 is CSARGRASTDTQYF. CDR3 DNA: TGCAGTGCTAGAGGACGAGCTAGCACAGATACGCAGTATTTT.

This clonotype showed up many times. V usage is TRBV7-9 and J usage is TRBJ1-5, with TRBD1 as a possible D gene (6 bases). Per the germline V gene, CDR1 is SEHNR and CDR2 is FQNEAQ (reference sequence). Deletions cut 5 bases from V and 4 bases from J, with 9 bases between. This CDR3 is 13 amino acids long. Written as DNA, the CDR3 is TGTGCCAGCAGCGCACAGGGTAATCAGCCCCAGCATTTT. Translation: CASSAQGNQPQHF.